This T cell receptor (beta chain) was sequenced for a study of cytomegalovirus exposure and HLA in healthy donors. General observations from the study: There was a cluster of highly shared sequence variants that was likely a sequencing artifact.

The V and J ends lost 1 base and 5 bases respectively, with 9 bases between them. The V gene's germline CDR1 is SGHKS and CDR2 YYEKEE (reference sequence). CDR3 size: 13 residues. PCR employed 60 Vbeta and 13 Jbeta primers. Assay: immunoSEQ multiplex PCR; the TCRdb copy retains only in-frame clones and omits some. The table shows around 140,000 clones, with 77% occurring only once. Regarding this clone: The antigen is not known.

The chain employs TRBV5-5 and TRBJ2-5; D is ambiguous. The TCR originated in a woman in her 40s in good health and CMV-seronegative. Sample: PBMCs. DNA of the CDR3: TGTGCCAGCAGCTTGTGGCAGATCGAGACCCAGTACTTC. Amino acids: CASSLWQIETQYF.